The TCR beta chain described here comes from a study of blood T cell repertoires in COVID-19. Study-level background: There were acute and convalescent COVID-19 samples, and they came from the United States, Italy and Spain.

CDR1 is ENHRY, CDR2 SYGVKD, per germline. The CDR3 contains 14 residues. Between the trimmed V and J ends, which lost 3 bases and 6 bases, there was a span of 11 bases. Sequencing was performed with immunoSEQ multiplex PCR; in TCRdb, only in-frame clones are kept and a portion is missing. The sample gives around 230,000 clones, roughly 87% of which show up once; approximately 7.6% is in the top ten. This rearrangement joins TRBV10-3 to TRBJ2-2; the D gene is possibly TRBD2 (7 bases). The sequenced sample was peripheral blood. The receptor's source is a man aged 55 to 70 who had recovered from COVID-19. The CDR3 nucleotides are TGTGCCATCAGTGAAAGGGGGGGCCCCGGGGAGCTGTTTTTT. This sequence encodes CAISERGGPGELFF.